This T cell receptor beta chain was sequenced in a study of post-analysis software for immune sequencing data. Study overall: The study covered relapsing-remitting, secondary progressive and progressive-relapsing courses of multiple sclerosis. Study observations and caveats: Elevated frequency relative to controls characterized 4 or 5 TRBV segments in patients, TRBV5-6, TRBV5-1 and TRBV20-1 among them.

This clonotype has a single count. The antigen remains undetermined. This CDR3 contains 14 residues. V was shortened by 4 bases and J by 9 bases, with 16 bases between the two germline ends. The library was made from cDNA and included unique molecular identifiers. TCRdb reprocessed the PCR reads with MiXCR, giving one entry per CDR3 protein. The sample has roughly 870,000 distinct CDR3 sequences; around 53% are singletons. This rearrangement joins TRBV12-3 or TRBV12-4 to TRBJ2-1; possibly TRBD1 for D (5 bases). This clonotype was obtained from a girl aged 10-17 years with multiple sclerosis. Sequences were obtained from blood. In DNA form, the CDR3 reads TGTGCCAGCAGTTCAGAGACCCGACAGTCTGAGCAGTTCTTC. Translated: CASSSETRQSEQFF.